Listed here is a single T cell receptor (beta chain). The data were obtained in a study of PD-1 blockade in classical Hodgkin lymphoma. No patient escaped relapse after autologous stem cell transplantation, and brentuximab vedotin exposure varied. V lost 2 bases to trimming and J lost 2 bases, with 13 bases between them. Germline CDR1 SNHLY, CDR2 FYNNEI. This CDR3 has 15 amino acids. The method was immunoSEQ multiplex PCR; TCRdb's version includes in-frame clones alone and lacks a portion of them. The sample contains about 97,000 clones, roughly 89% of which appear only once. This TCR was recovered from a human donor with classical Hodgkin lymphoma. Sequenced material: peripheral blood mononuclear cells (PBMCs), taken before the second cycle of nivolumab. The J gene is TRBJ2-7, the V gene TRBV2; TRBD1 is a possible D gene (5 bases). CDR3 coding DNA: TGTGCCAGCAGTGAACCTCAGGGAATCGCCTACGAGCAGTACTTC. It is translated as CASSEPQGIAYEQYF.